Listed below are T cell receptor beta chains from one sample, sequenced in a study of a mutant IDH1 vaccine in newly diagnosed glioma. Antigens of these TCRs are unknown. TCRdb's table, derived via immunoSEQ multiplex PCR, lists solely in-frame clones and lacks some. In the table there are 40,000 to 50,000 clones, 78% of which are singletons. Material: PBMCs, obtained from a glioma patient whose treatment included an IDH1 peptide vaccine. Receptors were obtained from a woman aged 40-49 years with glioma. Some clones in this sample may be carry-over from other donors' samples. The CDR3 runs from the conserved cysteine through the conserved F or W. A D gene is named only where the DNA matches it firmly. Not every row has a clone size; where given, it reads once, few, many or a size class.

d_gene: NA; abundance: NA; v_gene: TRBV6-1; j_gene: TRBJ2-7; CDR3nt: TGTGCCAGCAGTTCGGGTTTCAACGAGCAGTACTTC; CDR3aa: CASSSGFNEQYF
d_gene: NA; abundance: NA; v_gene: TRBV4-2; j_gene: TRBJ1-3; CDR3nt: TGTGCCAGCAGCCAAGATCACGCCGGGGGCAGCTCTGGAAACACCATATATTTT; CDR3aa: CASSQDHAGGSSGNTIYF
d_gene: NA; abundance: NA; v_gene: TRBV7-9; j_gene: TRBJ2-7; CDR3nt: TGTGCCAGCAGCTTAGGAAAAAGGACAATCTACGATGAGCAGTACTTC; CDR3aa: CASSLGKRTIYDEQYF
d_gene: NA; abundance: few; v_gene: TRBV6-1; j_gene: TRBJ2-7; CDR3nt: TGTGCCAGCAGCCCCTCCTACGAGCAGTACTTC; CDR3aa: CASSPSYEQYF
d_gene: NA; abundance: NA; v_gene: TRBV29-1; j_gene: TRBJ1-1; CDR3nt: TGCAGCGTTGAACTGGCACAGAACACTGAAGCTTTCTTT; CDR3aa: CSVELAQNTEAFF
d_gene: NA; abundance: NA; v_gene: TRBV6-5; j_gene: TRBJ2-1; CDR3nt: TGTGCCAGCAGTTACTCTTCAGGTCAGGCTTACAATGAGCAGTTCTTC; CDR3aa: CASSYSSGQAYNEQFF
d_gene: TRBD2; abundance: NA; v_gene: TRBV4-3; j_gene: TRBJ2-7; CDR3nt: TGCGCCAGCAGCCAAGGTGTCGGGACTAGCGAGGAGCAGTACTTC; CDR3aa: CASSQGVGTSEEQYF
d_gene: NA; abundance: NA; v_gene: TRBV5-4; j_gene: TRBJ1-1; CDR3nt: TGTGCCAGCAGCTGGGCGGGGGGGTACGAGGCTTTCTTT; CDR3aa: CASSWAGGYEAFF
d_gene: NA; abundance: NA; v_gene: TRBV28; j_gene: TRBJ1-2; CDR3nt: TGTGCCAGCAGTCCGGTCTTCGTGGATGGCTACACCTTC; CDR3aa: CASSPVFVDGYTF
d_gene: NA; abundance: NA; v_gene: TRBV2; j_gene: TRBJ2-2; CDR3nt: TGTGCCAGCAGGACTGGGACACCTGAGAACACCGGGGAGCTGTTTTTT; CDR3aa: CASRTGTPENTGELFF
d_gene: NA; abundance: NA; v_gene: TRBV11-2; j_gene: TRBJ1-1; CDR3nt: TGTGCCAGCAGCTTAGACGTGGGGGGGAACACTGAAGCTTTCTTT; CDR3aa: CASSLDVGGNTEAFF
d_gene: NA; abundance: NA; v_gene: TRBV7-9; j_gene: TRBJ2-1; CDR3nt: TGTGCCAGCAGCCTGGCACCGTACAATGAGCAGTTCTTC; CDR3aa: CASSLAPYNEQFF
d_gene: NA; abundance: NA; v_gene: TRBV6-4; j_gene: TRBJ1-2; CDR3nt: TGTGCCAGCAGTGAGGGTGGCAGGAGGGCCTATGGCTACACCTTC; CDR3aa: CASSEGGRRAYGYTF
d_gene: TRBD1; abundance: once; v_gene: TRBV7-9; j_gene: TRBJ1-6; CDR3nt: TGTGCCAGCAGCTTAGAGCCAGGGGGTAATTCACCCCTCCACTTT; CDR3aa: CASSLEPGGNSPLHF
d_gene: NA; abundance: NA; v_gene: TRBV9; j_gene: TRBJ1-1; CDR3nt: TGTGCCAGCAGCGTAGATGGGGAAACTGAAGCTTTCTTT; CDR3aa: CASSVDGETEAFF
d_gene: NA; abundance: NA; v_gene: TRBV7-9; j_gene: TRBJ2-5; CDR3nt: TGTGCCACCTGGGACTCCCTGGGAGAGACCCAGTACTTC; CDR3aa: CATWDSLGETQYF
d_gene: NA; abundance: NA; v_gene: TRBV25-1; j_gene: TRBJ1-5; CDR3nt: TGTGCCAGCAGTGAGACAGGACCTTACCAGCCCCAGCATTTT; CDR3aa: CASSETGPYQPQHF
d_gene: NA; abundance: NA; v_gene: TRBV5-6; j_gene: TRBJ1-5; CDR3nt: TGTGCCAGCAGCTTTGTAGGACAGCCCCAGCATTTT; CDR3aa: CASSFVGQPQHF
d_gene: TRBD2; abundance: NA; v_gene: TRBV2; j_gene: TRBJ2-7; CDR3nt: TGTGCCAGCAGTGTGGGACTAGCGGGGATTGGGGAGCAGTACTTC; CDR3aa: CASSVGLAGIGEQYF
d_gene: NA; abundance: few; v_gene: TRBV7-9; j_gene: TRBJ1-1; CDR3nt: TGTGCCAGCAGCTTAAGCGCTGAAGCTTTCTTT; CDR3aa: CASSLSAEAFF
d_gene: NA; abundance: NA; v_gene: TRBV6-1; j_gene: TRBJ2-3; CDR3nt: TGTGCCAGCAGTGAAAGGGAGAATACGCAGTATTTT; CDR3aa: CASSERENTQYF
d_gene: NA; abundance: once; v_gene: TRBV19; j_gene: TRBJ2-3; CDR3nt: TGTGCCAGTACCCACGGGGGGCTGCAGTATTTT; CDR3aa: CASTHGGLQYF
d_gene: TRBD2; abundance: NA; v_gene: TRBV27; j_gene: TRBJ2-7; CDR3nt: TGTGCCAGCAGAAGCCAGACTAGCGGCTCCTACGAGCAGTACTTC; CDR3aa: CASRSQTSGSYEQYF
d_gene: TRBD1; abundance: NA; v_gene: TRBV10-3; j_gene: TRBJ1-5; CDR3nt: TGTGCCACAGCCCCGGAGGGGGCCTCCAATCAGCCCCAGCATTTT; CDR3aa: CATAPEGASNQPQHF
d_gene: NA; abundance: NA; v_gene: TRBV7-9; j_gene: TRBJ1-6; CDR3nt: TGTGCCAGCAGCTTGGCCCTGCAAAATTCACCCCTCCACTTT; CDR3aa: CASSLALQNSPLHF
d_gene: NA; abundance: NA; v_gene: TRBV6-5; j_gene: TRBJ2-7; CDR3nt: TGTGCCAGCAGTTACTCGAGAGGAGTCGGCGAGCAGTACTTC; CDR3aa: CASSYSRGVGEQYF